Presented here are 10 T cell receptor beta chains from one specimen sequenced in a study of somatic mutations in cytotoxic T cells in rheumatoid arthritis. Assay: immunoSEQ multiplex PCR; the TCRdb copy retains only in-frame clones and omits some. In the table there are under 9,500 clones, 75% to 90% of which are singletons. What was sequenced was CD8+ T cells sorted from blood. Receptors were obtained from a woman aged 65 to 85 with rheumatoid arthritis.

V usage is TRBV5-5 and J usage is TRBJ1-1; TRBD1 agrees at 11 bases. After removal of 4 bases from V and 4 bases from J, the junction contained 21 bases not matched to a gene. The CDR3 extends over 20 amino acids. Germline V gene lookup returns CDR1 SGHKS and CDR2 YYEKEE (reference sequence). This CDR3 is CASSDQGQGDNEIKSTEAFF. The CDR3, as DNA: TGTGCCAGCAGCGACCAGGGACAGGGGGACAATGAGATCAAAAGCACTGAAGCTTTCTTT.

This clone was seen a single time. CDR3 region: CASSLSPGAPPETQYF. The CDR3 region has the DNA TGTGCCAGCAGTTTATCGCCAGGGGCCCCACCAGAGACCCAGTACTTC. This chain joins TRBV27 and TRBJ2-5, with D perhaps matching TRBD1 (6 bases). Trimming pared 0 bases from V and 4 bases from J, leaving 15 bases between. This CDR3 has 16 residues. Per the germline V gene, CDR1 is MNHEY and CDR2 is SMNVEV (reference sequence).

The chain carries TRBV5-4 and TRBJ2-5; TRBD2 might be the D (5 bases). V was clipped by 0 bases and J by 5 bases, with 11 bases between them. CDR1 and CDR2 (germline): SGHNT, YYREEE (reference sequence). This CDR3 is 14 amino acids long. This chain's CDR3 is CASSLGSVWETQYF. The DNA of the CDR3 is TGTGCCAGCAGCTTGGGTAGCGTATGGGAGACCCAGTACTTC.

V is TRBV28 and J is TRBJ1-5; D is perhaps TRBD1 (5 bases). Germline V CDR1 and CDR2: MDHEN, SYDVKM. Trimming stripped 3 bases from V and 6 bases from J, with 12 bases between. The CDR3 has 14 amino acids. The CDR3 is CASSLAGPGQPQHF. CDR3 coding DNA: TGTGCCAGCAGTTTGGCAGGGCCCGGTCAGCCCCAGCATTTT. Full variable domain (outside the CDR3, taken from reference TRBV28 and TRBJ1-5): DVKVTQSSRYLVKRTGEKVFLECVQDMDHENMFWYRQDPGLGLRLIYFSYDVKMKEKGDIPEGYSVSREKKERFSLILESASTNQTSMYLCASSLAGPGQPQHFGDGTRLSIL.

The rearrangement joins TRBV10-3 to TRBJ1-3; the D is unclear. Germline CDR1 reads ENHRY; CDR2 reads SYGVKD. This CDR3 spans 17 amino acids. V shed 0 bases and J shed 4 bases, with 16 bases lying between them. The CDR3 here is CAISESSGIGPGNTIYF. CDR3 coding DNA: TGTGCCATCAGTGAGTCATCGGGGATAGGTCCCGGAAACACCATATATTTT.

CDR3 region: CASSQILLAGVNTGELFF. The CDR3 bases are TGTGCCAGCAGCCAAATACTTCTAGCGGGGGTGAACACCGGGGAGCTGTTTTTT. This chain links TRBV9 with TRBJ2-2; TRBD2 matches 10 bases. CDR1 and CDR2 from the germline V gene are SGDLS and YYNGEE. The CDR3 extends over 18 amino acids. J lost 1 base, V lost 4 bases, and 10 bases had no gene match.

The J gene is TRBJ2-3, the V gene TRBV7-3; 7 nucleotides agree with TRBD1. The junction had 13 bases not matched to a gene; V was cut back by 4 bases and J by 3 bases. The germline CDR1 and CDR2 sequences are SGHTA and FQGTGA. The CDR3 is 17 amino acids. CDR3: CASSSSPTGYQTDTQYF. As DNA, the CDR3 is TGTGCCAGCAGCTCCTCACCGACAGGGTATCAAACAGATACGCAGTATTTT.

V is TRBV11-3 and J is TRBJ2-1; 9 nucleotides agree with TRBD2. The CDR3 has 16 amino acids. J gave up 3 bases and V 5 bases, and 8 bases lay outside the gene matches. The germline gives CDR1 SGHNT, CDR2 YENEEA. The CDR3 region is CASSPGLAGNYNEQFF. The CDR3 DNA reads TGTGCCAGCAGCCCGGGCCTAGCGGGAAACTACAATGAGCAGTTCTTC.

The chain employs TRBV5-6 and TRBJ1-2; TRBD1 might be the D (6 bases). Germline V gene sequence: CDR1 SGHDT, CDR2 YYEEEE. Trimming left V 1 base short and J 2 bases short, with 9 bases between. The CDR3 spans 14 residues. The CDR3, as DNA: TGTGCCAGCAGCTTGAGACAGGCGAACTATGGCTACACCTTC. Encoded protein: CASSLRQANYGYTF.

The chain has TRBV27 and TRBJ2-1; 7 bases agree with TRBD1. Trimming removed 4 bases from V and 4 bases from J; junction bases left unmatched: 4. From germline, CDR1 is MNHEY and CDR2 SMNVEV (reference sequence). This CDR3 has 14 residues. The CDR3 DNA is TGTGCCAGCAGTTGGGGACAGTTGTACAATGAGCAGTTCTTC. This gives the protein CASSWGQLYNEQFF.